This T cell receptor beta chain was documented in a study of blood T cell repertoires in COVID-19. The CDR3 extends over 15 amino acids. The V and J ends lost 4 bases and 2 bases respectively, with 15 bases between them. Germline CDR1 and CDR2: SEHNR and FQNEAQ (reference sequence). Original data processing: By means of reference gene primer amplification, nucleated cell counts were estimated. Assay used: immunoSEQ multiplex PCR; TCRdb lists only in-frame clones, some missing. V and J calls and clone size are copied from that table; D and trimming were computed from the DNA. Here the sample spans 90,000 to 150,000 clones, 82% being singletons.

The sequence derives from a human donor in a cohort sampled during active COVID-19. Source material: peripheral blood. V and J are TRBV7-9 and TRBJ2-7; no clear D gene. Here the CDR3 DNA reads TGTGCCAGCAGCTCCGCCGGGTCTCTCCCCTACGAGCAGTACTTC. Protein product: CASSSAGSLPYEQYF.